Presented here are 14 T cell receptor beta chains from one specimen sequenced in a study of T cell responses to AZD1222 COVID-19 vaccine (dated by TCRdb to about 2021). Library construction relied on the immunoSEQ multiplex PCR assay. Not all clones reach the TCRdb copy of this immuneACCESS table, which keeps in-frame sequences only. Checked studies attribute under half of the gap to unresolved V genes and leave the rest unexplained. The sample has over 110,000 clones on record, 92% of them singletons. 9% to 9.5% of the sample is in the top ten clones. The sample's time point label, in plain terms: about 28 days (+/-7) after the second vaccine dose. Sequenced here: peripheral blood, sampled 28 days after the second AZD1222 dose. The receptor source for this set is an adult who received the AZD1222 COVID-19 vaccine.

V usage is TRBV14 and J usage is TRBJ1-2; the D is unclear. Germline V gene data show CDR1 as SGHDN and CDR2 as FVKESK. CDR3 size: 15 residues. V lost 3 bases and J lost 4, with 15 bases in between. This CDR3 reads CASSQGHSGGYGYTF. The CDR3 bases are TGTGCCAGCAGCCAGGGCCACTCCGGCGGCTATGGCTACACCTTC.

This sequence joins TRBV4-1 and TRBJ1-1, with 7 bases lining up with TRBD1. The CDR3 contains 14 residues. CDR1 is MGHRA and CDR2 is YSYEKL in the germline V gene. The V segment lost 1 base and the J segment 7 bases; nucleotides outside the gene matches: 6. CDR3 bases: TGCGCCAGCAGCCAAGGTACAGGGGTCGATGAAGCTTTCTTT. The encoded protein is CASSQGTGVDEAFF.

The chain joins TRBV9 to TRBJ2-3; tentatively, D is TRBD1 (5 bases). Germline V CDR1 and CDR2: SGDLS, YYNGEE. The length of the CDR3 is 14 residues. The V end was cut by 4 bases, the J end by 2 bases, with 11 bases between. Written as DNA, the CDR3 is TGTGCCAGCAGCCAAACAGGCGTCACAGATACGCAGTATTTT. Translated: CASSQTGVTDTQYF.

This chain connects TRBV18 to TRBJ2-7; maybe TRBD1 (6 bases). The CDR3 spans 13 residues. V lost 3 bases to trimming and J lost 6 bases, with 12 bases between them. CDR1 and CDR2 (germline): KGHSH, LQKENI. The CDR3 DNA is TGTGCCAGCTCACCGATACAGGGAAGCGAGCAGTACTTC. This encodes CASSPIQGSEQYF.

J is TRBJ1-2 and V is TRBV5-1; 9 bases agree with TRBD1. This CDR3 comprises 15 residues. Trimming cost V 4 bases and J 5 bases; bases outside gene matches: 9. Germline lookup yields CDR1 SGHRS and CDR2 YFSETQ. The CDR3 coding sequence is TGCGCCAGCAGCAATCAACAGGGGGCGCGATATGGCTACACCTTC. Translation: CASSNQQGARYGYTF.

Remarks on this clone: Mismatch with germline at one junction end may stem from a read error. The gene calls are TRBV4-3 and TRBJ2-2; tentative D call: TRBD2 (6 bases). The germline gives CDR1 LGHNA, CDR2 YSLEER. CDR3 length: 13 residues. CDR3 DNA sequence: TGCGCCCGCAGCCGGGACTACACCGGGGAGCTGTTTTTT. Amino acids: CARSRDYTGELFF.

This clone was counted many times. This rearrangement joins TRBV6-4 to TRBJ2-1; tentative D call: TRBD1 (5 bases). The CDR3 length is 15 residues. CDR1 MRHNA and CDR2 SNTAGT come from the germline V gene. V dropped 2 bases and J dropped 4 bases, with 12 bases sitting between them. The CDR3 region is CASSDGAGEYNEQFF. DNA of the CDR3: TGTGCCAGCAGTGACGGGGCAGGAGAATACAATGAGCAGTTCTTC.

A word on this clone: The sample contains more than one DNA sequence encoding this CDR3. CDR3 in DNA: TGTGCCACCAGTGTAGGGCAGAACTATGGCTACACCTTC. It is translated as CATSVGQNYGYTF. The V and J genes are TRBV24-1 and TRBJ1-2; D gene ambiguous. Per germline, CDR1 KGHDR and CDR2 SFDVKD. The V end lost 5 bases, the J end lost 2 bases, and 8 bases lay between the germline ends. The CDR3 loop spans 13 amino acids.

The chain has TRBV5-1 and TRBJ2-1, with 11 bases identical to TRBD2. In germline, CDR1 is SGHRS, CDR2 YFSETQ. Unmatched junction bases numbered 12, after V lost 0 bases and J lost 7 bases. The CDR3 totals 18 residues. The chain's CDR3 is CASSLGNLTSGGRNEQFF. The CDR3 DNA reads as TGCGCCAGCAGCTTGGGGAATTTAACTAGCGGGGGCAGGAATGAGCAGTTCTTC.

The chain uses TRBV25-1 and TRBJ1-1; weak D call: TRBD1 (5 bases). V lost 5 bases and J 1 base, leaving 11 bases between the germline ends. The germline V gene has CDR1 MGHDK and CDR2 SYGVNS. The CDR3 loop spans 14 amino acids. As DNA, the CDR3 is TGTGCCAGCAGTCACGCGGGGGGGAACACTGAAGCTTTCTTT. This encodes CASSHAGGNTEAFF.

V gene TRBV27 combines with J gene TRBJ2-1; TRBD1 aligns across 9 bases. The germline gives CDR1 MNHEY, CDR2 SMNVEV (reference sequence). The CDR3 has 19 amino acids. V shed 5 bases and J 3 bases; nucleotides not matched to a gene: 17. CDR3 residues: CASSPILGAGTGNYNEQFF. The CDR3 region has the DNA TGTGCCAGCAGTCCTATCCTCGGAGCCGGGACAGGGAACTACAATGAGCAGTTCTTC.

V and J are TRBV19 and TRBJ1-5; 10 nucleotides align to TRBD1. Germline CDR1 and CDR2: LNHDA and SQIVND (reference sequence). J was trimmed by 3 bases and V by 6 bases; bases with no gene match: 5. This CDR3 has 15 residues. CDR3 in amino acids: CASRGTGATNQPQHF. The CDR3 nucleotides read TGTGCCAGTAGAGGGACAGGGGCCACCAATCAGCCCCAGCATTTT.

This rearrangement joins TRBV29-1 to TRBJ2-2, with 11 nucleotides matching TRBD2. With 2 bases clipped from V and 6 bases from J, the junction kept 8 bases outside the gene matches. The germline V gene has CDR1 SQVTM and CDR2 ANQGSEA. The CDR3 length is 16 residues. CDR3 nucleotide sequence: TGCAGCGTTGAAAGGGTAGCGGGGGGGCCCCCCGGGGAGCTGTTTTTT. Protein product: CSVERVAGGPPGELFF.

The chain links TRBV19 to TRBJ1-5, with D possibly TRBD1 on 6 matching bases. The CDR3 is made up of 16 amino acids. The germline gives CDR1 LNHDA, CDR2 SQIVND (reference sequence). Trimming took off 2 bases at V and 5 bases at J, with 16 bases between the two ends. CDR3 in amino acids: CASSIRGTNSYQPQHF. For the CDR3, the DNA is TGTGCCAGTAGTATAAGGGGGACGAACTCCTATCAGCCCCAGCATTTT.